These 13 T cell receptor beta chains originate from one sample sequenced in a study of CD8 T cells in ankylosing spondylitis (dated by TCRdb to 2017 to 2019). Library construction relied on 5' RACE. Sequencing was carried out with an Illumina HiSeq 2500. Through fastp at Q25 and MiXCR, TCRdb rebuilt clones from the public reads, retaining in-frame beta chains. Each record represents a unique CDR3 protein, reported with the most common genes and DNA among its rows. The sample includes 150,000 or so distinct CDR3 sequences, with 25% to 35% observed a single time. In total, the top ten clones hold around 6.2% of the sample. The sample taken for sequencing was synovial fluid, either unsorted or a sorted T cell fraction (not recorded which). The receptor set was obtained from a male donor with ankylosing spondylitis.

The genes are TRBV10-1 and TRBJ2-7; D is unresolved. Germline-derived CDR1 and CDR2 are WNHNN and SYGVQD (reference sequence). The CDR3 has 11 amino acids. Trimming pared 10 bases from V and 11 bases from J, leaving 18 bases between. Here the CDR3 DNA reads TGCGCCACCCCTACAGTTTTCTGGGAGTACTTC. Its translation: CATPTVFWEYF.

The chain uses TRBV11-1 and TRBJ2-7; perhaps D is TRBD1 or TRBD2 (6 bases each). The CDR3 loop spans 18 amino acids. Germline V gene data show CDR1 as SGHAT and CDR2 as FQDESV (reference sequence). With 2 bases removed from V and 1 base from J, the gap between germline ends came to 21 bases. CDR3 protein: CASSLKGGSARPSYEQYF. In nucleotides, the CDR3 is TGTGCCAGCAGCTTAAAAGGGGGGTCGGCCAGACCTTCCTACGAGCAGTACTTC.

This rearrangement joins TRBV5-6 to TRBJ2-7; 9 bases fit TRBD2. Losses at the gene ends were 0 bases for V and 7 bases for J; bases not matched to a gene: 5. The CDR3 is made up of 14 amino acids. Germline V lookup: CDR1 SGHDT, CDR2 YYEEEE. CDR3 DNA sequence: TGTGCCAGCAGCTTGGGCCCTAGCGGGGCAGAGCAGTACTTC. It codes for CASSLGPSGAEQYF. Full variable domain (rest looked up from reference TRBV5-6 and TRBJ2-7): DAGVTQSPTHLIKTRGQQVTLRCSPKSGHDTVSWYQQALGQGPQFIFQYYEEEERQRGNFPDRFSGHQFPNYSSELNVNALLLGDSALYLCASSLGPSGAEQYFGPGTRLTVT.

This clonotype was seen a handful of times. The chain has TRBV4-1 and TRBJ1-2; D is perhaps TRBD1 (6 bases). With 0 bases removed from V and 4 bases from J, the gap between germline ends came to 9 bases. Germline V gene sequence: CDR1 MGHRA, CDR2 YSYEKL. The CDR3 contains 14 residues. CDR3: CASSQEQGVYGYTF. The CDR3 DNA reads as TGCGCCAGCAGCCAAGAACAGGGTGTCTATGGCTACACCTTC.

This clonotype was detected ten times or more. The V gene is TRBV4-1, the J gene TRBJ2-3; D is uncertain. The CDR3 extends over 11 amino acids. Trimming removed 1 base at V and 4 bases at J, with 0 bases between. The germline V gene encodes CDR1 MGHRA and CDR2 YSYEKL. The CDR3 sequence is CASSQADTQYF. The CDR3 region has the DNA TGCGCCAGCAGCCAAGCAGATACGCAGTATTTT.

The gene calls are TRBV12-3 or TRBV12-4 and TRBJ2-1; TRBD2 matches at 9 bases. The ends lost 3 bases at V and 9 bases at J; junction bases unmatched: 9. This CDR3 contains 15 residues. The CDR3 nucleotides are TGTGCCAGCAGTTTCCGCGGGGGGGTCTCGGGTGAGCAGTTCTTC. Protein product: CASSFRGGVSGEQFF.

This clonotype came up a few times. The chain combines TRBV27 with TRBJ1-2, with D possibly TRBD1 on 5 matching bases. The germline CDR1 and CDR2 sequences are MNHEY and SMNVEV (reference sequence). The CDR3 extends over 14 amino acids. With 6 bases removed from V and 5 bases from J, the gap between germline ends came to 16 bases. This chain's CDR3 is CASRRGTGLYGYTF. CDR3 sequence (DNA): TGTGCCAGCAGACGAGGGACTGGCCTTTATGGCTACACCTTC.

The V and J genes are TRBV25-1 and TRBJ2-3, with D perhaps matching TRBD2 (6 bases). Germline V gene data show CDR1 as MGHDK and CDR2 as SYGVNS. V lost 6 bases and J lost 4, with 14 bases in between. This CDR3 is built from 14 residues. This chain's CDR3 is CASRSGWGADTQYF. CDR3 bases: TGTGCCAGCAGGTCTGGGTGGGGGGCAGATACGCAGTATTTT.

For the CDR3, the DNA is TGTGCCAGCAGCGCCGGTTTCCACCAAGAGACCCAGTACTTC. Amino acid sequence: CASSAGFHQETQYF. V usage is TRBV7-9 and J usage is TRBJ2-5; no clear D gene. The CDR3 is made up of 14 amino acids. The V gene lost 5 bases and the J gene lost 0 bases, with 10 bases spanning the gap. Germline CDR1 reads SEHNR; CDR2 reads FQNEAQ (reference sequence). The whole variable domain, filled in from reference TRBV7-9 and TRBJ2-5, reads DTGVSQNPRHKITKRGQNVTFRCDPISEHNRLYWYRQTLGQGPEFLTYFQNEAQLEKSRLLSDRFSAERPKGSFSTLEIQRTEQGDSAMYLCASSAGFHQETQYFGPGTRLLVL.

The chain recombines TRBV10-3 with TRBJ2-6, with D unresolved. The germline gives CDR1 ENHRY, CDR2 SYGVKD. Trimming shortened V by 5 bases and J by 0 bases, and 5 bases separated the two germline ends. This CDR3 has 14 amino acids. The DNA of the CDR3 is TGTGCCATCAGTAGGCTCTCTGGGGCCAACGTCCTGACTTTC. This encodes CAISRLSGANVLTF.

This clonotype has a single count. V is TRBV6-1 and J is TRBJ2-4; D call uncertain. Trimming shortened V by 1 base and J by 0 bases, and 19 bases separated the two germline ends. The length of the CDR3 is 19 residues. Per the germline V gene, CDR1 is MNHNS and CDR2 is SASEGT. For the CDR3, the DNA is TGTGCCAGCAGTGAAGGCGTTCGGTTCAGAATCCTAGCCAAAAACATTCAGTACTTC. It translates to CASSEGVRFRILAKNIQYF.

This clonotype was picked up many times. CDR3 nucleotides: TGTGCCAGCAGTGAAGCAGGCAGCTCCTACAATGAGCAGTTCTTC. This codes for CASSEAGSSYNEQFF. The chain uses TRBV6-1 and TRBJ2-1, with no clear D. Trimming removed 0 bases at V and 0 bases at J, with 6 bases between. The CDR3 is 15 amino acids. Germline V gene lookup returns CDR1 MNHNS and CDR2 SASEGT.

This sequence joins TRBV9 and TRBJ2-7; D is undetermined. Trimming shortened V by 0 bases and J by 0 bases, and 7 bases separated the two germline ends. The CDR3 consists of 14 residues. In germline, CDR1 is SGDLS, CDR2 YYNGEE. The CDR3 region has the DNA TGTGCCAGCAGCGTAGATTGGGGCTCCTACGAGCAGTACTTC. It codes for CASSVDWGSYEQYF.